The 14 T cell receptor beta chains given below trace back to one sample, sequenced in a study of technical replicates of blood from four donors. TCRdb's table, derived via immunoSEQ multiplex PCR, lists solely in-frame clones and lacks some. This table holds 75,000 to 100,000 clones, 90% to 95% found once. The sample comprised T cells isolated from PBMCs. The source of these receptors is a human donor in good health.

J is TRBJ2-7 and V is TRBV5-6; 8 positions match TRBD2. With 1 base clipped from V and 5 bases from J, the junction kept 5 bases outside the gene matches. The germline gives CDR1 SGHDT, CDR2 YYEEEE. The CDR3 covers 14 residues. This chain's CDR3 is CASSLRIGRDEQYF. CDR3 bases: TGTGCCAGCAGCTTGAGGATCGGGAGGGACGAGCAGTACTTC. Full variable domain (missing parts from reference TRBV5-6 and TRBJ2-7): DAGVTQSPTHLIKTRGQQVTLRCSPKSGHDTVSWYQQALGQGPQFIFQYYEEEERQRGNFPDRFSGHQFPNYSSELNVNALLLGDSALYLCASSLRIGRDEQYFGPGTRLTVT.

This clone was seen more than once but under ten times. The rearrangement links TRBV6-5 to TRBJ1-1, with D unresolved. The germline V and J ends were trimmed by 6 bases and 5 bases, with 7 bases remaining between them. Germline V CDR1 and CDR2: MNHEY, SVGAGI. This CDR3 has 11 amino acids. CDR3 residues: CASSRETEAFF. The CDR3 DNA is TGTGCCAGCAGCCGTGAGACTGAAGCTTTCTTT.

The V and J genes are TRBV9 and TRBJ1-3; 8 bases line up with TRBD1. Germline V CDR1 and CDR2: SGDLS, YYNGEE. The ends lost 4 bases at V and 2 bases at J; junction bases unmatched: 2. This CDR3 has 14 amino acids. The CDR3: CASSTGGAGNTIYF. In nucleotides, the CDR3 is TGTGCCAGCAGCACAGGGGGGGCTGGAAACACCATATATTTT. The whole variable domain, remainder taken from reference TRBV9 and TRBJ1-3, is DSGVTQTPKHLITATGQRVTLRCSPRSGDLSVYWYQQSLDQGLQFLIQYYNGEERAKGNILERFSAQQFPDLHSELNLSSLELGDSALYFCASSTGGAGNTIYFGEGSWLTVV.

This clone was observed a single time. The rearrangement joins TRBV7-9 to TRBJ2-1; tentatively, D is TRBD1 (5 bases). Germline loops: CDR1 SEHNR, CDR2 FQNEAQ (reference sequence). V lost 5 bases and J 7 bases, leaving 18 bases between the germline ends. The CDR3 is made up of 15 amino acids. CDR3 region: CASSPWSGQLNEQFF. CDR3 DNA: TGTGCCAGCAGCCCCTGGAGTGGACAACTTAATGAGCAGTTCTTC.

CDR3 residues: CASSLVQFEAFF. Written as DNA, the CDR3 is TGTGCCAGCAGCTTAGTTCAGTTTGAAGCTTTCTTT. The gene calls are TRBV7-9 and TRBJ1-1; D unclear. V was pared by 1 base and J by 7 bases, with 7 bases between. The CDR3 extends over 12 amino acids. Looked up from germline, CDR1 is SEHNR and CDR2 is FQNEAQ (reference sequence).

V usage is TRBV6-5 and J usage is TRBJ2-2, with D unclear. V gave up 6 bases and J gave up 4 bases, with 12 bases separating them. There are 14 residues in the CDR3. In germline, CDR1 is MNHEY, CDR2 SVGAGI. CDR3 loop: CASRLLISTGELFF. The CDR3 DNA follows: TGTGCCAGCAGGCTCCTGATCAGCACCGGGGAGCTGTTTTTT.

The chain has TRBV28 and TRBJ2-7; D unresolved. V lost 3 bases and J 1 base, leaving 7 bases between the germline ends. Per germline, CDR1 MDHEN and CDR2 SYDVKM. This CDR3 has 13 amino acids. CDR3 coding DNA: TGTGCCAGCAGTTTCTCCGGTTCCTACGAGCAGTACTTC. This gives the protein CASSFSGSYEQYF.

V and J are TRBV7-6 and TRBJ2-5; D is undetermined. The germline V gene encodes CDR1 SGHVS and CDR2 FNYEAQ. Trimming stripped 0 bases from V and 0 bases from J, with 8 bases between. The CDR3 is 15 amino acids. The CDR3 loop is CASSLAVRYQETQYF. Written as DNA, the CDR3 is TGTGCCAGCAGCTTAGCGGTCAGGTACCAAGAGACCCAGTACTTC. The whole variable domain, remainder taken from reference TRBV7-6 and TRBJ2-5, is GAGVSQSPRYKVTKRGQDVALRCDPISGHVSLYWYRQALGQGPEFLTYFNYEAQQDKSGLPNDRFSAERPEGSISTLTIQRTEQRDSAMYRCASSLAVRYQETQYFGPGTRLLVL.

The rearrangement links TRBV4-1 to TRBJ2-7; 13 nucleotides agree with TRBD2. CDR1 is MGHRA, CDR2 YSYEKL, per germline. Trimming removed 4 bases from V and 0 bases from J; junction bases left unmatched: 6. The CDR3 is 17 residues long. CDR3 in amino acids: CASSPGLAGILSYEQYF. As DNA, the CDR3 is TGCGCCAGCAGCCCGGGACTAGCGGGGATCCTCTCCTACGAGCAGTACTTC.

This sequence joins TRBV7-8 and TRBJ2-3; TRBD2 matches 7 bases. The length of the CDR3 is 15 residues. Germline CDR1 and CDR2: SGHVS and FQNEAQ. The CDR3 region has the DNA TGTGCGACCCGACGGGGGGAGCGAGTCACAGATACGCAGTATTTT. Residues: CATRRGERVTDTQYF.

The V gene is TRBV30, the J gene TRBJ2-3, with 12 bases fitting TRBD2. Trimming at V came to 4 bases and at J to 7 bases, leaving 9 bases not matched to a gene. Germline V gene data show CDR1 as GTSNPN and CDR2 as SVGIG (reference sequence). The CDR3 consists of 15 residues. For the CDR3, the DNA is TGTGCCTGGACTAGCGGGAGGGGATTTCTGAATACGCAGTATTTT. Amino acids: CAWTSGRGFLNTQYF.

The CDR3 loop reads CASSVGQADSYEQYF. In nucleotides, the CDR3 is TGTGCCAGCAGCGTCGGACAGGCGGACTCCTACGAGCAGTACTTC. This chain connects TRBV9 to TRBJ2-7; 7 positions match TRBD1. The V gene's germline CDR1 is SGDLS and CDR2 YYNGEE. CDR3 length: 15 residues. V lost 2 bases and J lost 0; bases outside the gene matches: 5.

The V and J genes are TRBV11-3 and TRBJ1-1, with D possibly matching TRBD1 (5 bases). V lost 2 bases and J 5 bases, leaving 12 bases between the germline ends. Germline assignment: CDR1 SGHNT and CDR2 YENEEA. This CDR3 has 14 amino acids. The CDR3 sequence: CASSLSRASTEAFF. The DNA for the CDR3 is TGTGCCAGCAGCTTATCCAGGGCGAGTACTGAAGCTTTCTTT.

The chain combines TRBV28 with TRBJ1-5; TRBD1 might be the D (6 bases). CDR1 is MDHEN, CDR2 SYDVKM, per germline. This CDR3 has 15 amino acids. Trimming took off 6 bases at V and 2 bases at J, with 14 bases between the two ends. The CDR3 nucleotides read TGTGCCAGCAGGCCGCTAGGGGGGGGCAATCAGCCCCAGCATTTT. It translates to CASRPLGGGNQPQHF.